This TCR beta chain was captured by sequencing in a study of cytomegalovirus exposure and HLA in healthy donors. Regarding the study as a whole: Prior analysis indicated that the majority of TCR beta V segments exhibited productivity approximately 87% or approximately 30% of the time. Association of a missense DCLRE1C variant with TCR beta V- and J-gene trimming was reported in a later analysis.

PCR amplification relied on 60 Vbeta primers (plus 13 Jbeta primers). Generated by immunoSEQ multiplex PCR, the TCRdb table keeps only in-frame clones and is missing some. Found here are around 140,000 clones, 70% to 80% of them singletons; the top ten hold about 13%. A word on this clone: Its antigen is unidentified.

Donors were nominally healthy when sampled, though unrecorded immune exposures were likely. The length of the CDR3 is 13 residues. Looked up from germline, CDR1 is SGHNT and CDR2 is YYREEE (reference sequence). Between the trimmed V and J ends, which lost 0 bases and 7 bases, there was a span of 10 bases. This receptor was identified in a man aged 40-50 years in good health and CMV-seropositive. The sequenced material came from PBMCs. This chain joins TRBV5-4 and TRBJ1-2; D is possibly TRBD1 (5 bases). The CDR3 nucleotides are TGTGCCAGCAGCTTGGAAGGGGCACGTGGCTACACCTTC. As protein: CASSLEGARGYTF.